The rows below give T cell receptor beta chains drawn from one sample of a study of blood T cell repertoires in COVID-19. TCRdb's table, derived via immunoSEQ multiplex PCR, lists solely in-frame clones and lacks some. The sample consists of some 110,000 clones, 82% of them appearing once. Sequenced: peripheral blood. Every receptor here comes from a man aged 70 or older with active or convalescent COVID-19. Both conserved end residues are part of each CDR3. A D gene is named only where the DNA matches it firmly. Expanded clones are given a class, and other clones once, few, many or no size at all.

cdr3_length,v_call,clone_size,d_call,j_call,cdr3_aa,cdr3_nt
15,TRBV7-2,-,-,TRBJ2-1,CASSLGRGPYNEQFF,TGTGCCAGCAGCTTAGGGCGGGGCCCCTACAATGAGCAGTTCTTC
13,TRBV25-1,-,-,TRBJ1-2,CASSGSANYGYTF,TGTGCCAGCAGTGGTAGCGCTAACTATGGCTACACCTTC
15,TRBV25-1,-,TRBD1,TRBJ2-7,CASSAQGQGTYEQYF,TGTGCCAGCAGTGCTCAAGGACAGGGCACCTACGAGCAGTACTTC
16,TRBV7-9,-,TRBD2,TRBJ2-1,CASSQGLASGYNEQFF,TGTGCCAGCAGCCAAGGTCTGGCTAGCGGGTACAATGAGCAGTTCTTC
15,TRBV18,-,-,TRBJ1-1,CASSPGAGRNTEAFF,TGTGCCAGCTCACCTGGGGCAGGGCGAAACACTGAAGCTTTCTTT
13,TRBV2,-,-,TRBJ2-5,CASMAEEPETQYF,TGTGCCAGCATGGCAGAGGAGCCCGAGACCCAGTACTTC
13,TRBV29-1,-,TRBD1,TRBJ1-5,CSVAEQGNQPQHF,TGCAGCGTTGCCGAACAGGGGAACCAGCCCCAGCATTTT
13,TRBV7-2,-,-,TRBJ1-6,CASSFSPGSPLHF,TGTGCCAGCAGCTTTTCCCCGGGTTCACCCCTCCACTTT
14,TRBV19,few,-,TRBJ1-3,CASSGGGRGNTIYF,TGTGCCAGTAGTGGTGGGGGCAGGGGAAACACCATATATTTT
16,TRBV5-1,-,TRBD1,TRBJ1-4,CASSHAGQGTNEKLFF,TGCGCCAGCAGCCACGCGGGACAGGGAACTAATGAAAAACTGTTTTTT
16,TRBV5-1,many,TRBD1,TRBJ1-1,CASSRGQPGQNTEAFF,TGCGCCAGCAGCAGGGGACAGCCGGGCCAGAACACTGAAGCTTTCTTT
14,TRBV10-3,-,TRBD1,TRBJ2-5,CATWTGVIRETQYF,TGTGCCACCTGGACAGGGGTCATTCGGGAGACCCAGTACTTC
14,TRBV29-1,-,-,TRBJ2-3,CSAPVGGGADTQYF,TGCAGCGCCCCCGTGGGCGGAGGCGCAGATACGCAGTATTTT
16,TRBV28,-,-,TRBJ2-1,CASSHPRLGEGGEQFF,TGTGCCAGCAGTCACCCCCGGCTCGGGGAGGGGGGTGAGCAGTTCTTC
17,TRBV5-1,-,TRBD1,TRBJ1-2,CASSSVGPGQGANGYTF,TGCGCCAGCAGCTCGGTGGGACCGGGACAGGGGGCTAATGGCTACACCTTC
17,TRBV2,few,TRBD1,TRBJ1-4,CASSEARQGVGNEKLFF,TGTGCCAGCAGTGAAGCCCGACAGGGGGTTGGTAATGAAAAACTGTTTTTT
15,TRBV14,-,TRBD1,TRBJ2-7,CASSHTGTGGYEQYF,TGTGCCAGCAGCCATACCGGGACAGGGGGCTACGAGCAGTACTTC
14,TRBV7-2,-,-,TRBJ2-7,CASSKNRDTYEQYF,TGTGCCAGCAGCAAAAACAGGGACACCTACGAGCAGTACTTC
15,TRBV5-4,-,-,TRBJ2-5,CASSPGGQRQETQYF,TGTGCCAGCAGCCCCGGGGGACAGCGACAAGAGACCCAGTACTTC
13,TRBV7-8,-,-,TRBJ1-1,CASSTRGGWEAFF,TGTGCCAGCAGCACCCGCGGGGGTTGGGAAGCTTTCTTT
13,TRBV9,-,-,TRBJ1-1,CASSVFGNTEAFF,TGTGCCAGCAGCGTATTCGGGAACACTGAAGCTTTCTTT
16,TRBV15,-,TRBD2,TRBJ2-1,CATSRELAATYNEQFF,TGTGCCACCAGCAGAGAACTAGCGGCGACCTACAATGAGCAGTTCTTC
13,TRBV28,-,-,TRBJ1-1,CASSPSVLTEAFF,TGTGCCAGCAGTCCGTCGGTATTGACTGAAGCTTTCTTT
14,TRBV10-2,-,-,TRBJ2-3,CAAADARGTDTQYF,TGCGCAGCGGCGGACGCTCGTGGCACAGATACGCAGTATTTT
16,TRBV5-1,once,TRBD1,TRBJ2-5,CASSLVAGGPQETQYF,TGCGCCAGCAGCTTGGTAGCAGGGGGCCCCCAAGAGACCCAGTACTTC
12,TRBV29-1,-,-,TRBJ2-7,CSVRNRVNEQYF,TGCAGCGTTCGAAACAGGGTCAACGAGCAGTACTTC
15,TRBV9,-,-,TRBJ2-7,CASSVGGDRFYEQYF,TGTGCCAGCAGCGTAGGGGGGGACCGGTTCTACGAGCAGTACTTC
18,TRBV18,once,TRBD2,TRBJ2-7,CASSPSGTSGGQVDEQYF,TGTGCCAGCTCACCATCCGGGACTAGCGGGGGCCAAGTTGACGAGCAGTACTTC
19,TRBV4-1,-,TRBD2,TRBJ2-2,CASSQDLGLAGGQGGELFF,TGCGCCAGCAGCCAAGATCTAGGCCTAGCGGGAGGGCAAGGCGGGGAGCTGTTTTTT
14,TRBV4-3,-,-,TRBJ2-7,CASSPLGGSYEQYF,TGCGCCAGCAGCCCTCTCGGCGGCTCCTACGAGCAGTACTTC
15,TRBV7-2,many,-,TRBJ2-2,CASSLAVQSTGELFF,TGTGCCAGCAGCTTAGCCGTACAGTCCACCGGGGAGCTGTTTTTT
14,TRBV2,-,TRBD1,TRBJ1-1,CASSRTGGRTEAFF,TGTGCCAGCAGTCGTACAGGGGGCCGCACTGAAGCTTTCTTT
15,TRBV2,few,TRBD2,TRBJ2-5,CASSGTSGYQETQYF,TGTGCCAGCAGTGGGACTAGCGGGTACCAAGAGACCCAGTACTTC
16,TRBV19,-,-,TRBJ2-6,CASVGTTQAGANVLTF,TGTGCCAGTGTAGGGACAACCCAAGCCGGGGCCAACGTCCTGACTTTC
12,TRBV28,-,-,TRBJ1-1,CASRGGRTEAFF,TGTGCCAGCAGGGGGGGTAGGACTGAAGCTTTCTTT
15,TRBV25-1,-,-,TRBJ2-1,CASSEQGWLSNEQFF,TGTGCCAGCAGTGAACAGGGTTGGTTAAGCAATGAGCAGTTCTTC
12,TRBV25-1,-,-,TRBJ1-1,CASRSPGTEAFF,TGTGCCAGCAGAAGCCCTGGGACAGAAGCTTTCTTT
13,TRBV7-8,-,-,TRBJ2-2,CASSLVPPGELFF,TGTGCCAGCAGCTTAGTCCCTCCCGGGGAGCTGTTTTTT
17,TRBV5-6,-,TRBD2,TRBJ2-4,CASSSWGLAGLSNIQYF,TGTGCCAGCAGCTCCTGGGGACTAGCGGGACTGTCGAACATTCAGTACTTC
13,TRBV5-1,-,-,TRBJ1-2,CASSLTEFYGYTF,TGCGCCAGCAGCTTGACAGAGTTCTATGGCTACACCTTC
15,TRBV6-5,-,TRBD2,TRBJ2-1,CASSNLRLGRNEQFF,TGTGCCAGCAGCAACCTTCGGCTCGGGAGGAATGAGCAGTTCTTC
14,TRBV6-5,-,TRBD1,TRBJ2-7,CASSYSTGRYEQYF,TGTGCCAGCAGTTACTCGACAGGGCGGTACGAGCAGTACTTC
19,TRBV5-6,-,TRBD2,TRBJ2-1,CASSLRVAGGPVSYNEQFF,TGTGCCAGCAGCTTGCGAGTAGCGGGAGGGCCTGTTTCCTACAATGAGCAGTTCTTC
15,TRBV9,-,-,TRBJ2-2,CASSVRMGNTGELFF,TGTGCCAGCAGCGTCAGGATGGGCAACACCGGGGAGCTGTTTTTT
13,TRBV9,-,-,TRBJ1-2,CASSADSFYGYTF,TGTGCCAGCAGCGCGGACAGCTTTTATGGCTACACCTTC
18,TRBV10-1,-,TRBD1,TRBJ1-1,CASSEWDRGPPKAPEAFF,TGCGCCAGCAGTGAGTGGGACAGGGGGCCCCCTAAGGCTCCTGAAGCTTTCTTT
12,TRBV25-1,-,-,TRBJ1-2,CASSEQGLLYTF,TGTGCCAGCAGTGAACAGGGCCTCCTCTACACCTTC
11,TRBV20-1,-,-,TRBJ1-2,CSARVQYGYTF,TGCAGTGCTAGAGTACAGTATGGCTACACCTTC
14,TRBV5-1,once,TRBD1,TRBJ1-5,CASSADRGGQPQHF,TGCGCCAGCAGCGCGGACAGGGGCGGTCAGCCCCAGCATTTT
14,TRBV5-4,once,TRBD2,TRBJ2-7,CASSSGLATYEQYF,TGTGCCAGCAGCTCCGGACTAGCCACCTACGAGCAGTACTTC